Each of the 24 T cell receptor beta chains below was sequenced from the same sample in a study of cytomegalovirus exposure and HLA in healthy donors. Vbeta (60) and Jbeta (13) primers were used in the PCR. Libraries were prepared by immunoSEQ multiplex PCR; TCRdb keeps only in-frame clonotypes and omits some of them. The repertoire has around 130,000 clones, 82% of them found once; the top ten carry around 1.6%. The sample consisted of PBMCs. Receptors originate from a woman between 18 and 30 years old in good health and CMV-seronegative.

The CDR3 nucleotides are TGTGCCACCAGCAGAAGGACAGGGAGTACTGAAGCTTTCTTT. Its translation: CATSRRTGSTEAFF. This chain uses TRBV15 with TRBJ1-1, with TRBD1 identical over 8 bases. Trimming took 2 bases from V and 5 from J; bases not matched to a gene: 4. The CDR3 runs to 14 residues. The germline V gene has CDR1 LNHNV and CDR2 YYDKDF (reference sequence).

J is TRBJ1-1 and V is TRBV7-9, with 7 bases matching TRBD1. Germline values: CDR1 SEHNR, CDR2 FQNEAQ (reference sequence). This CDR3 is built from 15 residues. V dropped 4 bases and J dropped 0; count of bases not matched to a gene: 5. The DNA for the CDR3 is TGTGCCAGCAGCTCCTGGGACAGATTGAACACTGAAGCTTTCTTT. This encodes CASSSWDRLNTEAFF.

The chain employs TRBV19 and TRBJ1-5, with D perhaps TRBD1 (5 bases). V was pared by 6 bases and J by 6 bases, with 9 bases between. This CDR3 has 12 residues. The germline V gene has CDR1 LNHDA and CDR2 SQIVND (reference sequence). CDR3 in DNA: TGTGCCAGTAGACTTGGGGCTCAGCCCCAGCATTTT. Its protein product is CASRLGAQPQHF.

This chain's CDR3 is CASRGSPEAFF. The CDR3 nucleotides are TGTGCCAGTAGGGGCAGCCCTGAAGCTTTCTTT. V gene TRBV19 combines with J gene TRBJ1-1, with D uncertain. This CDR3 is 11 amino acids long. Germline CDR1 and CDR2: LNHDA and SQIVND (reference sequence). Between the trimmed V and J ends, which lost 6 bases and 6 bases, there was a span of 8 bases.

The chain links TRBV19 to TRBJ2-6, with 9 positions matching TRBD1. CDR1 is LNHDA, CDR2 SQIVND, per germline (reference sequence). J gave up 0 bases and V 6 bases, and 15 bases lay outside the gene matches. The CDR3 has 20 residues. The CDR3 sequence: CASRARQGGLTLSGANVLTF. The CDR3 DNA sequence: TGTGCCAGTAGGGCTAGACAGGGGGGTCTTACCCTCTCTGGGGCCAACGTCCTGACTTTC.

The rearrangement uses TRBV7-2 and TRBJ1-5; tentatively, D is TRBD1 (6 bases). V was clipped by 0 bases and J by 6 bases, with 15 bases between them. Germline CDR1 reads SGHTA; CDR2 reads FQGNSA. The CDR3 runs to 16 residues. The CDR3 region is CASSLARAGDGQPQHF. In DNA, the CDR3 is TGTGCCAGCAGCTTAGCCCGGGCAGGGGACGGTCAGCCCCAGCATTTT.

This clone has just one count. The chain links TRBV19 to TRBJ2-1; 8 nucleotides agree with TRBD1. This CDR3 has 17 residues. V lost 7 bases and J lost 2; bases outside the gene matches: 13. Germline V gene data show CDR1 as LNHDA and CDR2 as SQIVND (reference sequence). The CDR3 nucleotides read TGTGCCAGTACAGAGACAGGGGTCTCCCCTCCCTACAATGAGCAGTTCTTC. Amino acids: CASTETGVSPPYNEQFF.

The chain couples TRBV19 to TRBJ1-2, with D perhaps matching TRBD1 (5 bases). Germline CDR1 is LNHDA and CDR2 is SQIVND (reference sequence). CDR3 size: 14 residues. The V end lost 8 bases, the J end lost 0 bases, and 13 bases lay between the germline ends. CDR3 protein: CASYPTATNYGYTF. CDR3 nucleotides: TGTGCCAGTTACCCGACAGCTACTAACTATGGCTACACCTTC.

This clone has a handful of counts. The chain is built from TRBV7-9 and TRBJ1-1; 7 nucleotides align to TRBD1. The CDR3 loop spans 14 amino acids. Trimming took 9 bases from V and 3 from J; bases not matched to a gene: 10. Germline CDR1 SEHNR, CDR2 FQNEAQ (reference sequence). The CDR3: CASSPRDRDTEAFF. As DNA, the CDR3 is TGTGCCAGTAGCCCCCGGGACAGAGACACTGAAGCTTTCTTT.

This clone was seen more than once but under ten times. The chain is built from TRBV7-2 and TRBJ2-1; perhaps TRBD2 as D (5 bases). Germline CDR1 and CDR2: SGHTA and FQGNSA. V was shortened by 0 bases and J by 9 bases, with 9 bases between the two germline ends. CDR3 length: 13 amino acids. The CDR3 loop is CASSLALAVEQFF. Written as DNA, the CDR3 is TGTGCCAGCAGCTTAGCCCTAGCCGTTGAGCAGTTCTTC.

The gene calls are TRBV6-5 and TRBJ2-1, with TRBD1 matching 7 bases. J was trimmed by 9 bases and V by 5 bases; bases with no gene match: 4. Per the germline V gene, CDR1 is MNHEY and CDR2 is SVGAGI. This CDR3 comprises 12 residues. This CDR3 reads CASSPYRGEQFF. In DNA, the CDR3 is TGTGCCAGCAGTCCCTACAGGGGTGAGCAGTTCTTC.

The V and J genes are TRBV5-1 and TRBJ2-1, with TRBD1 identical over 9 bases. There are 15 residues in the CDR3. V was clipped by 3 bases and J by 0 bases; unmatched bases: 1. Germline V lookup: CDR1 SGHRS, CDR2 YFSETQ. The CDR3 bases are TGCGCCAGCAGCTGGGGACAGGGCTCCTACAATGAGCAGTTCTTC. Translating gives CASSWGQGSYNEQFF. Using reference TRBV5-1 and TRBJ2-1 for the parts outside the CDR3, the full variable domain is KAGVTQTPRYLIKTRGQQVTLSCSPISGHRSVSWYQQTPGQGLQFLFEYFSETQRNKGNFPGRFSGRQFSNSRSEMNVSTLELGDSALYLCASSWGQGSYNEQFFGPGTRLTVL.

This rearrangement joins TRBV6-5 to TRBJ1-4, with TRBD1 matching 8 bases. Per germline, CDR1 MNHEY and CDR2 SVGAGI. V was clipped by 6 bases and J by 8 bases; unmatched bases: 8. The CDR3 has 14 residues. The CDR3 sequence is CASRPGTGREKLFF. CDR3 DNA: TGTGCCAGCAGGCCGGGGACAGGAAGAGAAAAACTGTTTTTT.

This chain connects TRBV7-9 to TRBJ2-5, with TRBD2 matching over 8 bases. The tail of the sequence fits TRBJ2-7 better, so the J call may be wrong. The length of the CDR3 is 17 residues. CDR1 and CDR2 from the germline V gene are SEHNR and FQNEAQ (reference sequence). CDR3: CASSFSPTGGLSYEQYF. DNA of the CDR3: TGTGCCAGCAGCTTCTCCCCTACGGGAGGGCTCTCCTACGAGCAGTACTTC.

This chain links TRBV14 with TRBJ2-5, with unresolved D. The ends were cut back, 1 base at V and 5 bases at J, with 8 bases in the middle. The germline V gene encodes CDR1 SGHDN and CDR2 FVKESK. CDR3 length: 13 residues. This chain's CDR3 is CASSQAGVETQYF. DNA of the CDR3: TGTGCCAGCAGCCAAGCAGGCGTGGAGACCCAGTACTTC.

In nucleotides, the CDR3 is TGCGCCAGCAACCCAGCGGGAGGAACTGGTGAGCAGTTCTTC. It translates to CASNPAGGTGEQFF. V usage is TRBV10-2 and J usage is TRBJ2-1; 9 nucleotides match TRBD2. The CDR3 runs 14 residues. CDR1 is WSHSY and CDR2 is SAAADI in the germline V gene. V was pared by 7 bases and J by 9 bases, with 10 bases of the junction left unmatched.

The J gene is TRBJ1-2, the V gene TRBV27; TRBD1 might be the D (5 bases). The CDR3 is 15 amino acids. CDR1 MNHEY and CDR2 SMNVEV come from the germline V gene (reference sequence). The V end was cut by 3 bases, the J end by 0 bases, with 11 bases between. DNA of the CDR3: TGTGCCAGCAGTTTCAAGGGGTGGCCTAACTATGGCTACACCTTC. It translates to CASSFKGWPNYGYTF.

This clone was counted a few times. The genes are TRBV6-4 and TRBJ2-3; 8 bases are a match to TRBD2. V shed 3 bases, J shed 1 base, and the junction held 0 bases outside the gene matches. Germline CDR1 is MRHNA and CDR2 is SNTAGT. The CDR3 runs to 14 residues. CDR3 region: CASSEAGGTDTQYF. The CDR3 region has the DNA TGTGCCAGCAGTGAAGCGGGGGGCACAGATACGCAGTATTTT.

The chain has TRBV6-5 and TRBJ1-5; TRBD1 aligns across 10 bases. J lost 7 bases, V lost 5 bases, and 5 bases had no gene match. Germline V gene data show CDR1 as MNHEY and CDR2 as SVGAGI. The CDR3 is 14 amino acids. The CDR3 DNA is TGTGCCAGCAGTCGGGACAGGGGAGAGCAGCCCCAGCATTTT. Residues: CASSRDRGEQPQHF.

With respect to this clone: The germline gene is not matched at one end of the junction; a read error may be the cause. This chain connects TRBV5-8 to TRBJ1-2; the match to TRBD1 covers 11 bases. Per germline, CDR1 SGHTS and CDR2 YDEGEE. The CDR3 consists of 16 residues. DNA of the CDR3: TGTGCCAGCGGCTTGGGACAGGGGGATATTTCGTTTGGCTACACCTTC. Translation: CASGLGQGDISFGYTF.

This rearrangement joins TRBV5-4 to TRBJ1-2, with 9 positions matching TRBD1. Trimming took 4 bases from V and 6 from J; bases not matched to a gene: 7. This CDR3 region has 14 residues. Germline CDR1 reads SGHNT; CDR2 reads YYREEE (reference sequence). The CDR3 sequence is CASSGGQGNDGYTF. CDR3 nucleotide sequence: TGTGCCAGCAGCGGAGGACAGGGGAACGATGGCTACACCTTC.

This sequence joins TRBV27 and TRBJ2-3; maybe TRBD2 (6 bases). Germline V gives CDR1 MNHEY, CDR2 SMNVEV (reference sequence). Trimming removed 6 bases from V and 1 base from J, with 20 bases in between. This CDR3 has 17 residues. CDR3 sequence: CASRPGTYLNGTDTQYF. CDR3 coding DNA: TGTGCCAGCAGACCCGGGACTTATCTTAACGGCACAGATACGCAGTATTTT.

As concerns this clone: A junction end diverges from the germline sequence, so it may reflect a read error. The V gene is TRBV27, the J gene TRBJ1-4; perhaps TRBD1 as D (5 bases). Per germline, CDR1 MNHEY and CDR2 SMNVEV (reference sequence). This CDR3 comprises 16 residues. The CDR3 is CATSSGWGSLNEKLFF. CDR3 nucleotide sequence: TGTGCCACCAGTTCAGGGTGGGGCAGCTTAAATGAAAAACTGTTTTTT.

This clone was counted a few times. The J gene is TRBJ2-2, the V gene TRBV7-6; the match to TRBD2 covers 12 bases. Trimming took 5 bases from V and 2 from J; bases not matched to a gene: 3. CDR3 length: 16 residues. Germline V gives CDR1 SGHVS, CDR2 FNYEAQ. The CDR3, as DNA: TGTGCCAGCAGCAACGGACTAGCGGGAAACACCGGGGAGCTGTTTTTT. This codes for CASSNGLAGNTGELFF. Combining the CDR3 with reference TRBV7-6 and TRBJ2-2 gives the whole variable domain GAGVSQSPRYKVTKRGQDVALRCDPISGHVSLYWYRQALGQGPEFLTYFNYEAQQDKSGLPNDRFSAERPEGSISTLTIQRTEQRDSAMYRCASSNGLAGNTGELFFGEGSRLTVL.